These T cell receptor beta chains were read from a single sample in a study of CD8+ T cells in alopecia areata. The protocol was immunoSEQ multiplex PCR, while the TCRdb copy is restricted to in-frame clones and leaves out a portion. The sample has roughly 70,000 clones, approximately 29% seen once; the top ten hold about 15%. The material was CD8+ T cells sorted from blood, obtained at week 4, from a patient treated with tofacitinib. The receptors were gathered from a human donor with alopecia areata. Each CDR3 is given with its conserved first and last residue. A D gene is named only where the DNA matches it firmly. Rows give clone size only sometimes, using once, few, many, or a class for an expanded clone.

v_gene: TRBV9
len: 12
j_gene: TRBJ2-1
d_gene: NA
abundance: many
CDR3aa: CASSGIGNEQFF
CDR3nt: TGTGCCAGCAGCGGAATAGGCAATGAGCAGTTCTTC

v_gene: TRBV29-1
len: 14
j_gene: TRBJ2-1
d_gene: TRBD2
abundance: few
CDR3aa: CSVSSGRPGNEQFF
CDR3nt: TGCAGCGTCAGTAGCGGGAGGCCAGGCAATGAGCAGTTCTTC

v_gene: TRBV29-1
len: 12
j_gene: TRBJ1-1
d_gene: NA
abundance: NA
CDR3aa: CSAVEGPGRAFF
CDR3nt: TGCAGCGCCGTGGAAGGGCCCGGGAGAGCTTTCTTT

v_gene: TRBV7-9
len: 16
j_gene: TRBJ2-1
d_gene: NA
abundance: few
CDR3aa: CASSPLGGGSYNEQFF
CDR3nt: TGTGCCAGCAGCCCCTTGGGGGGAGGTTCGTACAATGAGCAGTTCTTC

v_gene: TRBV29-1
len: 13
j_gene: TRBJ2-1
d_gene: TRBD2
abundance: few
CDR3aa: CSVDSGTQNEQFF
CDR3nt: TGCAGCGTTGATAGCGGGACGCAGAATGAGCAGTTCTTC

v_gene: TRBV16
len: 16
j_gene: TRBJ2-1
d_gene: TRBD2
abundance: NA
CDR3aa: CASSPRTSGRYNEQFF
CDR3nt: TGTGCCAGCAGCCCCCGAACTAGCGGGAGGTACAATGAGCAGTTCTTC

v_gene: TRBV29-1
len: 13
j_gene: TRBJ2-7
d_gene: NA
abundance: few
CDR3aa: CSVLTGFSYEQYF
CDR3nt: TGCAGCGTTCTGACAGGTTTTTCCTACGAGCAGTACTTC

v_gene: TRBV7-9
len: 12
j_gene: TRBJ1-1
d_gene: NA
abundance: NA
CDR3aa: CASRKLLTEAFF
CDR3nt: TGTGCCAGCAGGAAGTTACTCACTGAAGCTTTCTTT

v_gene: TRBV29-1
len: 15
j_gene: TRBJ1-2
d_gene: TRBD1
abundance: NA
CDR3aa: CSVEGWTGPNYGYTF
CDR3nt: TGCAGCGTTGAAGGATGGACAGGCCCCAACTATGGCTACACCTTC

v_gene: TRBV6-5
len: 14
j_gene: TRBJ2-1
d_gene: TRBD2
abundance: few
CDR3aa: CASSRSGRGNEQFF
CDR3nt: TGTGCCAGCAGCCGGAGCGGGAGAGGCAATGAGCAGTTCTTC

v_gene: TRBV5-6
len: 14
j_gene: TRBJ2-7
d_gene: TRBD2
abundance: NA
CDR3aa: CASSFSGRVYEQYF
CDR3nt: TGTGCCAGCAGCTTCTCCGGGAGGGTCTACGAGCAGTACTTC

v_gene: TRBV5-8
len: 13
j_gene: TRBJ2-7
d_gene: NA
abundance: NA
CDR3aa: CASSTQTGREQYF
CDR3nt: TGTGCCAGCAGCACCCAAACGGGCAGGGAGCAGTACTTC

v_gene: TRBV28
len: 18
j_gene: TRBJ2-3
d_gene: NA
abundance: few
CDR3aa: CASSFPEEQGFSTDTQYF
CDR3nt: TGTGCCAGCAGTTTTCCCGAGGAACAGGGATTTAGCACAGATACGCAGTATTTT

v_gene: TRBV7-2
len: 15
j_gene: TRBJ2-7
d_gene: NA
abundance: NA
CDR3aa: CASSQETVNSYEQYF
CDR3nt: TGCGCCAGCAGCCAAGAAACAGTCAACTCCTACGAGCAGTACTTC

v_gene: TRBV4-1
len: 16
j_gene: TRBJ2-7
d_gene: TRBD2
abundance: NA
CDR3aa: CASSHVGGSLSYEQYF
CDR3nt: TGCGCCAGCAGCCATGTCGGCGGGAGTCTCTCCTACGAGCAGTACTTC

v_gene: TRBV25-1
len: 11
j_gene: TRBJ2-7
d_gene: NA
abundance: few
CDR3aa: CASSRGREQYF
CDR3nt: TGTGCCAGCAGTCGGGGAAGGGAGCAGTACTTC

v_gene: TRBV29-1
len: 15
j_gene: TRBJ2-7
d_gene: TRBD2
abundance: few
CDR3aa: CSVEAPVLAGYEQYF
CDR3nt: TGCAGCGTTGAAGCCCCGGTCCTAGCGGGCTACGAGCAGTACTTC

v_gene: TRBV4-2
len: 14
j_gene: TRBJ2-5
d_gene: NA
abundance: few
CDR3aa: CASSPRTEQETQYF
CDR3nt: TGTGCCAGCAGCCCGCGGACGGAGCAAGAGACCCAGTACTTC

v_gene: TRBV29-1
len: 11
j_gene: TRBJ2-1
d_gene: NA
abundance: NA
CDR3aa: CSVQVRDEQFF
CDR3nt: TGCAGCGTTCAAGTCCGGGATGAGCAGTTCTTC

v_gene: TRBV27
len: 15
j_gene: TRBJ2-7
d_gene: TRBD1
abundance: NA
CDR3aa: CASSQTGHPSYEQYF
CDR3nt: TGTGCCAGCAGTCAGACAGGGCACCCCTCCTACGAGCAGTACTTC

v_gene: TRBV30
len: 13
j_gene: TRBJ2-2
d_gene: NA
abundance: NA
CDR3aa: CAWSVSGFGELFF
CDR3nt: TGTGCCTGGAGTGTGTCGGGGTTCGGGGAGCTGTTTTTT

v_gene: TRBV6-5
len: 12
j_gene: TRBJ1-1
d_gene: NA
abundance: few
CDR3aa: CASSYRPPEAFF
CDR3nt: TGTGCCAGCAGTTACCGGCCCCCTGAAGCTTTCTTT

v_gene: TRBV30
len: 15
j_gene: TRBJ1-5
d_gene: NA
abundance: few
CDR3aa: CAWSGGVVSNQPQHF
CDR3nt: TGTGCCTGGAGTGGGGGGGTCGTAAGCAATCAGCCCCAGCATTTT

v_gene: TRBV9
len: 14
j_gene: TRBJ1-1
d_gene: NA
abundance: NA
CDR3aa: CASSRRGVGTEAFF
CDR3nt: TGTGCCAGCAGCCGCCGGGGCGTAGGGACTGAAGCTTTCTTT

v_gene: TRBV29-1
len: 13
j_gene: TRBJ2-1
d_gene: NA
abundance: few
CDR3aa: CSVPHTRLDEQFF
CDR3nt: TGCAGCGTCCCCCACACACGGCTGGATGAGCAGTTCTTC

v_gene: TRBV7-2
len: 14
j_gene: TRBJ2-7
d_gene: NA
abundance: few
CDR3aa: CASSLDGAGIAQYF
CDR3nt: TGTGCCAGCAGCTTAGATGGGGCCGGGATAGCGCAGTACTTC

v_gene: TRBV27
len: 16
j_gene: TRBJ2-3
d_gene: TRBD2
abundance: few
CDR3aa: CASSLIRAGGADTQYF
CDR3nt: TGTGCCAGCAGTTTAATAAGGGCGGGAGGGGCAGATACGCAGTATTTT

v_gene: TRBV11-2
len: 11
j_gene: TRBJ2-7
d_gene: NA
abundance: few
CDR3aa: CASSLVEEQYF
CDR3nt: TGTGCCAGCAGCTTGGTTGAGGAGCAGTACTTC

v_gene: TRBV27
len: 13
j_gene: TRBJ1-4
d_gene: NA
abundance: few
CDR3aa: CASRLSREEKLFF
CDR3nt: TGTGCCAGCCGATTGTCCAGGGAGGAAAAACTGTTTTTT

v_gene: TRBV29-1
len: 13
j_gene: TRBJ2-2
d_gene: TRBD2
abundance: NA
CDR3aa: CSVQRDDTGELFF
CDR3nt: TGCAGCGTACAGCGGGACGACACCGGGGAGCTGTTTTTT

v_gene: TRBV30
len: 15
j_gene: TRBJ2-3
d_gene: NA
abundance: NA
CDR3aa: CAWTFVGVNTDTQYF
CDR3nt: TGTGCCTGGACGTTTGTGGGTGTCAACACAGATACGCAGTATTTT

v_gene: TRBV7-9
len: 15
j_gene: TRBJ2-3
d_gene: NA
abundance: few
CDR3aa: CASPGSGVLTDTQYF
CDR3nt: TGTGCCAGCCCAGGATCGGGGGTGCTCACAGATACGCAGTATTTT

v_gene: TRBV27
len: 13
j_gene: TRBJ1-1
d_gene: NA
abundance: few
CDR3aa: CASGGLKDTEAFF
CDR3nt: TGTGCCAGCGGTGGCCTCAAGGACACTGAAGCTTTCTTT

v_gene: TRBV29-1
len: 12
j_gene: TRBJ2-1
d_gene: NA
abundance: NA
CDR3aa: CSAQDYYNEQFF
CDR3nt: TGCAGCGCCCAGGATTACTACAATGAGCAGTTCTTC

v_gene: TRBV21-1
len: 17
j_gene: TRBJ2-7
d_gene: NA
abundance: NA
CDR3aa: CASSKVSRVGRTYEQYF
CDR3nt: TGTGCCAGCAGCAAAGTGAGCCGTGTCGGGAGGACCTACGAGCAGTACTTC